These 5 T cell receptor beta chains were sequenced from one sample in a study of T cells in Graves' hyperthyroidism and ophthalmopathy. The investigators amplified TCR beta CDR3 regions from RNA transcripts. Researchers ran a first-round RT-PCR on the TCR CDR3 using the HTBI primer set. TCRdb reanalysed the multiplex PCR reads using MiXCR and keeps one entry per CDR3 protein. Of approximately 410,000 distinct CDR3 sequences listed, roughly 14% are singletons. The specimen sequenced was blood. The source of these receptors is a man younger than 30 with Graves' ophthalmopathy.

This clonotype was seen a handful of times. V is TRBV6-2 or TRBV6-3 and J is TRBJ2-7; 10 nucleotides match TRBD1. CDR1 is MNHEY and CDR2 is SVGEGT in the germline V gene. The CDR3 is 16 amino acids. The junction had 7 bases not matched to a gene; V was cut back by 1 base and J by 4 bases. DNA of the CDR3: TGTGCCAGCAGTTACTACCAGACAGGGGGCTTATACGAGCAGTACTTC. Amino acids: CASSYYQTGGLYEQYF.

This clonotype occurred many times. The chain joins TRBV27 to TRBJ1-2; 9 positions match TRBD1. Germline lookup yields CDR1 MNHEY and CDR2 SMNVEV (reference sequence). The J segment lost 4 bases and the V segment lost 7 bases, leaving 19 bases of the junction unmatched. This CDR3 has 18 amino acids. CDR3 nucleotide sequence: TGTGCCAGCACGGAAAATGCTTTGGACAGGGGTTTTACCTATGGCTACACCTTC. Protein: CASTENALDRGFTYGYTF.

This clonotype appeared many times. V gene TRBV6-1 combines with J gene TRBJ1-5; TRBD1 is a possible D gene (6 bases). V lost 4 bases and J 0 bases, leaving 13 bases between the germline ends. Germline-derived CDR1 and CDR2 are MNHNS and SASEGT. The CDR3 spans 16 residues. The CDR3 region has the DNA TGTGCCAGCAGTGCCCGACAGGCCCCTAGCAATCAGCCCCAGCATTTT. Residues: CASSARQAPSNQPQHF.

This chain joins TRBV7-6 and TRBJ2-1; 8 bases agree with TRBD1. The CDR3 is made up of 16 amino acids. The V gene's germline CDR1 is SGHVS and CDR2 FNYEAQ. After removal of 1 base from V and 6 bases from J, the junction contained 8 bases not matched to a gene. In DNA, the CDR3 is TGTGCCAGCAGCTTAGGCGAGGACAGGGTCGGCAATGAGCAGTTCTTC. Protein: CASSLGEDRVGNEQFF.

This clonotype was found many times. The V and J genes are TRBV20-1 and TRBJ2-3; D is perhaps TRBD1 (5 bases). The CDR3 runs 14 residues. Germline V CDR1 and CDR2: DFQATT, SNEGSKA (reference sequence). The V end lost 0 bases, the J end lost 2 bases, and 9 bases lay between the germline ends. CDR3 amino acids: CSARDTGVTDTQYF. The DNA for the CDR3 is TGCAGTGCTAGAGATACAGGTGTCACAGATACGCAGTATTTT.